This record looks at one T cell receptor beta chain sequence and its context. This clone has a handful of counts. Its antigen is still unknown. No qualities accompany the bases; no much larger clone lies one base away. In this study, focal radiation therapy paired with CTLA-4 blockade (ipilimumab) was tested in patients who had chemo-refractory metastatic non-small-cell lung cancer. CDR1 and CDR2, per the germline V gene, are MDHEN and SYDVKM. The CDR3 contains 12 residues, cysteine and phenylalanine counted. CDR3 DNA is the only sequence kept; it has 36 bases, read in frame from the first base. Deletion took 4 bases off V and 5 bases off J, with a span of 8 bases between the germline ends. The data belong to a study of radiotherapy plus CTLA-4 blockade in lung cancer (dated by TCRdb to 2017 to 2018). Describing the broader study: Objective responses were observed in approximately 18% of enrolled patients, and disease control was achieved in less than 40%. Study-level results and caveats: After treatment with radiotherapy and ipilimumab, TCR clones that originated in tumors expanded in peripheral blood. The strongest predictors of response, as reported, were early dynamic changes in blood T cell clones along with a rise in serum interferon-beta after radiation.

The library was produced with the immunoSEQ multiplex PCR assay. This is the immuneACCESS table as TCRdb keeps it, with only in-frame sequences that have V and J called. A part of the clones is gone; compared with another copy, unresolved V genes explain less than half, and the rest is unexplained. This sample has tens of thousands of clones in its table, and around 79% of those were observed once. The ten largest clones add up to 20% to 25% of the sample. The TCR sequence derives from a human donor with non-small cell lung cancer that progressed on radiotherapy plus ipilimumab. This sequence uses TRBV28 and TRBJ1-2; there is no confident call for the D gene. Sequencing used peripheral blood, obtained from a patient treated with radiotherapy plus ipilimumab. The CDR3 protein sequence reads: CASSSGKYGYTF. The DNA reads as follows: TGTGCCAGCAGTTCCGGGAAATATGGCTACACCTTC.